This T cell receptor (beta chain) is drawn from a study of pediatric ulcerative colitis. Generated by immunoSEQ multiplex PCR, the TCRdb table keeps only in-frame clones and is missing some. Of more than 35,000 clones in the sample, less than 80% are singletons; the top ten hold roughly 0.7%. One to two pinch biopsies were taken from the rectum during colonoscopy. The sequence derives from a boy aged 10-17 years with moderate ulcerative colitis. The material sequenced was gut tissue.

The CDR3 nucleotides are TGTGCCAGCTCACACCACCCGACAGCAGAATCCTCCTACGAGCAGTACTTC. It is translated as CASSHHPTAESSYEQYF. The chain carries TRBV18 and TRBJ2-7, with a tentative D call TRBD1 (5 bases). The CDR3 has 17 residues. The V and J ends lost 4 bases and 0 bases respectively, with 19 bases between them. CDR1 is KGHSH and CDR2 is LQKENI in the germline V gene.